This TCR beta chain was profiled in a study of Graves' ophthalmopathy and Graves' hyperthyroidism. Study outcomes and limitations: Most expanded clonotypes in thyroid above 0.001 frequency also showed up in blood.

RNA served as the template for amplifying TCR beta CDR3 regions. HTBI primers were employed in first-round RT-PCR, then a second-round multiplex PCR followed. TCRdb recomputed calls from the multiplex PCR reads with MiXCR, one row per CDR3 protein. This table has 900,000 to 1,200,000 distinct CDR3 sequences, 35% to 40% appearing once. The CDR3 runs 14 residues. Between the trimmed V and J ends, which lost 4 bases and 7 bases, there was a span of 14 bases. Germline loops: CDR1 SGDLS, CDR2 YYNGEE. A remark on this clonotype: Its specificity is not known.

The receptor comes from an adult man with Graves' hyperthyroidism. Sequencing was done on a sample of peripheral blood or thyroid tissue (not recorded which). The V call is TRBV9, the J call TRBJ2-2, with D hard to call. The CDR3 spells CASSPRLSDGELFF. In DNA, the CDR3 is TGTGCCAGCAGCCCACGACTCTCGGACGGGGAGCTGTTTTTT.